The source of this TCR beta chain is a study of T cells in Graves' hyperthyroidism and ophthalmopathy. Overall study findings and caveats: Most thyroid clonotypes with frequency above 0.001 were detected in blood. Ophthalmopathy could be told apart from stable hyperthyroidism with a 13 V-J model.

This clonotype was counted many times. The antigen remains unidentified. CDR1 and CDR2 (germline): MDHEN, SYDVKM. The CDR3 extends over 13 amino acids. Trimming pared 7 bases from V and 2 bases from J, leaving 12 bases between. There were TCR beta CDR3 regions amplified from RNA transcripts. TCR CDR3 regions were first amplified by RT-PCR with HTBI primers. From the multiplex PCR reads, TCRdb called clonotypes with MiXCR, one entry per CDR3 protein. Here the sample spans over 300,000 distinct CDR3 sequences, approximately 15% being singletons. What was sequenced was blood. This rearrangement joins TRBV28 to TRBJ2-7; tentative D call: TRBD1 (6 bases). The TCR comes from a woman between 40 and 50 years old with Graves' ophthalmopathy. CDR3 DNA: TGTGCCAGCAATGCGGACAGTCCCTACGAGCAGTACTTC. Translating gives CASNADSPYEQYF.